A selection of T cell receptor beta chains follows, all from one sample in a study of a mutant IDH1 vaccine in newly diagnosed glioma. Profiling relied on immunoSEQ multiplex PCR, and the TCRdb table lists in-frame clones only, not all of them. The sample has around 130,000 clones, about 80% seen once. These receptors lack a known antigen. Material: PBMCs, obtained from a glioma patient whose treatment included an IDH1 peptide vaccine. The receptors originated from a man aged 40-49 years with glioma. Each CDR3 is given with its conserved first and last residue. D genes are given only for firm matches. Expanded clones get a size class; other rows say once, few or many, or leave the size out.

v_gene: TRBV7-9
abundance: .
j_gene: TRBJ2-5
d_gene: TRBD2
CDR3nt: TGTGCCAGCAGCTCAACGTCGGGACTAGCGGGCCAAGAGACCCAGTACTTC
CDR3aa: CASSSTSGLAGQETQYF

v_gene: TRBV6-5
abundance: .
j_gene: TRBJ1-4
d_gene: .
CDR3nt: TGTGCCAGCAGTTACTCAGGCGCAGGACTTTTT
CDR3aa: CASSYSGAGLF

v_gene: TRBV9
abundance: .
j_gene: TRBJ2-2
d_gene: .
CDR3nt: TGTGCCAGCAGCGTAGGAGCCGGGGTGGTCACCGGGGAGCTGTTTTTT
CDR3aa: CASSVGAGVVTGELFF

v_gene: TRBV9
abundance: .
j_gene: TRBJ2-7
d_gene: .
CDR3nt: TGTGCCAGCAGCGCACCCCCCGGGCAGGGCTCCCACGAGCAGTACTTC
CDR3aa: CASSAPPGQGSHEQYF

v_gene: TRBV7-9
abundance: .
j_gene: TRBJ2-3
d_gene: TRBD2
CDR3nt: TGTGCCAGCAGCAGCCTAGCGGGAGGGACAGATACGCAGTATTTT
CDR3aa: CASSSLAGGTDTQYF

v_gene: TRBV5-1
abundance: .
j_gene: TRBJ1-3
d_gene: .
CDR3nt: TGCGCCAGCAGCTTGCACCCAGAGAGGGGCTCTGGAAACACCATATATTTT
CDR3aa: CASSLHPERGSGNTIYF

v_gene: TRBV13
abundance: .
j_gene: TRBJ1-5
d_gene: .
CDR3nt: TGTGCCAGCAGCTTAGGCAGGGGTAGCAATCAGCCCCAGCATTTT
CDR3aa: CASSLGRGSNQPQHF

v_gene: TRBV5-5
abundance: few
j_gene: TRBJ2-7
d_gene: .
CDR3nt: TGTGCCAGCAGCTTTTCTCGGACACGGGGCTACGAGCAGTACTTC
CDR3aa: CASSFSRTRGYEQYF

v_gene: TRBV5-1
abundance: many
j_gene: TRBJ1-2
d_gene: .
CDR3nt: TGCGCCAGCAGCTTGAGGGGACGGACCTCCCCAGGTGGCTACACCTTC
CDR3aa: CASSLRGRTSPGGYTF

v_gene: TRBV19
abundance: .
j_gene: TRBJ1-1
d_gene: .
CDR3nt: TGTGCCAGTACCCATCTACACCTTAACACTGAAGCTTTCTTT
CDR3aa: CASTHLHLNTEAFF

v_gene: TRBV5-1
abundance: .
j_gene: TRBJ2-5
d_gene: .
CDR3nt: TGCGCCAGCAGGCTAGCGAATAAGGAGACCCAGTACTTC
CDR3aa: CASRLANKETQYF

v_gene: TRBV2
abundance: .
j_gene: TRBJ1-4
d_gene: .
CDR3nt: TGTGCCAGCAGTGAAGTACAGGTCGGTGAAAAACTGTTTTTT
CDR3aa: CASSEVQVGEKLFF

v_gene: TRBV11-1
abundance: .
j_gene: TRBJ2-2
d_gene: TRBD2
CDR3nt: TGTGCCAGCACCTTTAGCGGGGACCGCGGGGGCACCGGGGAGCTGTTTTTT
CDR3aa: CASTFSGDRGGTGELFF

v_gene: TRBV28
abundance: .
j_gene: TRBJ1-4
d_gene: .
CDR3nt: TGTGCCAGCAGTACTGGACTCGAAAAACTGTTTTTT
CDR3aa: CASSTGLEKLFF

v_gene: TRBV6-5
abundance: few
j_gene: TRBJ2-7
d_gene: TRBD2
CDR3nt: TGTGCCAGCAGGCTTGGAAAAAAATCGGGGGGCGAGCAGTACTTC
CDR3aa: CASRLGKKSGGEQYF

v_gene: TRBV5-6
abundance: .
j_gene: TRBJ2-1
d_gene: TRBD2
CDR3nt: TGTGCCAGCAGTCCCTTGCGGGGGGGACCCAATGAGCAGTTCTTC
CDR3aa: CASSPLRGGPNEQFF

v_gene: TRBV28
abundance: .
j_gene: TRBJ2-1
d_gene: TRBD2
CDR3nt: TGTGCCAGCAGTTTATCCGCTCGGACTAGCGGGTTTCGTGATGAGCAGTTCTTC
CDR3aa: CASSLSARTSGFRDEQFF

v_gene: TRBV7-8
abundance: few
j_gene: TRBJ1-2
d_gene: .
CDR3nt: TGTGCCAGCAGCTACGACTATGGCTACACCTTC
CDR3aa: CASSYDYGYTF

v_gene: TRBV6-6
abundance: .
j_gene: TRBJ2-4
d_gene: TRBD2
CDR3nt: TGTGCCAGCAGCCCCTCCCGCGGGGGAGCCAAAAACATTCAGTACTTC
CDR3aa: CASSPSRGGAKNIQYF

v_gene: TRBV5-1
abundance: .
j_gene: TRBJ1-1
d_gene: TRBD1
CDR3nt: TGCGCCCGCAGCTTGGACAGGGCAGGTACTGAAGCTTTCTTT
CDR3aa: CARSLDRAGTEAFF

v_gene: TRBV4-3
abundance: once
j_gene: TRBJ2-1
d_gene: TRBD2
CDR3nt: TGCGCCAGCAGCCACTCCCCGTTCCCTAGCGGTAATGAGCAGTTCTTC
CDR3aa: CASSHSPFPSGNEQFF

v_gene: TRBV5-1
abundance: .
j_gene: TRBJ2-1
d_gene: TRBD2
CDR3nt: TGCGCCAGCTCCCTAATGGGACTAGCGGGGGGGCTCGATGAGCAGTTCTTC
CDR3aa: CASSLMGLAGGLDEQFF

v_gene: TRBV7-9
abundance: .
j_gene: TRBJ1-2
d_gene: TRBD1
CDR3nt: TGTGCCAGCAGCTTAAAAGGACCAGGGGGAAGCAATGGCTACACCTTC
CDR3aa: CASSLKGPGGSNGYTF

v_gene: TRBV5-4
abundance: .
j_gene: TRBJ2-7
d_gene: TRBD1
CDR3nt: TGTGCCAGCAGCCCCGTGGTGGGACAGGGGACCTACGAGCAGTACTTC
CDR3aa: CASSPVVGQGTYEQYF

v_gene: TRBV7-2
abundance: .
j_gene: TRBJ1-5
d_gene: TRBD1
CDR3nt: TGTGCCAGCAGCTGGGGACAGGGGGACAATCAGCCCCAGCATTTT
CDR3aa: CASSWGQGDNQPQHF

v_gene: TRBV6-6
abundance: .
j_gene: TRBJ1-3
d_gene: TRBD1
CDR3nt: TGTGCCAGCAGGCCCGGGACAGCTGGAAACACCATATATTTT
CDR3aa: CASRPGTAGNTIYF

v_gene: TRBV6-6
abundance: .
j_gene: TRBJ2-7
d_gene: .
CDR3nt: TGTGCCAGCAGTTACGAACTTGGGCAGCTCTACGAGCAGTACTTC
CDR3aa: CASSYELGQLYEQYF

v_gene: TRBV4-2
abundance: few
j_gene: TRBJ2-6
d_gene: .
CDR3nt: TGTGCCAGCAGCCAAGAGGGGCCCCCTACGGCTGGGGCCAACGTCCTGACTTTC
CDR3aa: CASSQEGPPTAGANVLTF

v_gene: TRBV27
abundance: .
j_gene: TRBJ2-3
d_gene: TRBD2
CDR3nt: TGTGCCAGCAGTTTACTAGCGGTCCGAGGCACAGATACGCAGTATTTT
CDR3aa: CASSLLAVRGTDTQYF

v_gene: TRBV5-6
abundance: .
j_gene: TRBJ2-5
d_gene: .
CDR3nt: TGTGCCAGCAGCTTGGCGGGGGACGAGACCCAGTACTTC
CDR3aa: CASSLAGDETQYF

v_gene: TRBV10-3
abundance: .
j_gene: TRBJ1-2
d_gene: .
CDR3nt: TGTGCCATCAGTGAGTCGGGGGACGGCCAGGGCTACACCTTC
CDR3aa: CAISESGDGQGYTF

v_gene: TRBV6-1
abundance: .
j_gene: TRBJ2-5
d_gene: TRBD2
CDR3nt: TGTGCCAGCAGTCCGACTAGCGGGACCCAAGAGACCCAGTACTTC
CDR3aa: CASSPTSGTQETQYF

v_gene: TRBV4-1
abundance: .
j_gene: TRBJ1-2
d_gene: .
CDR3nt: TGCGCCAGCAGCCAACGTGGCAGCTATAACTATGGCTACACCTTC
CDR3aa: CASSQRGSYNYGYTF

v_gene: TRBV5-6
abundance: few
j_gene: TRBJ2-2
d_gene: .
CDR3nt: TGTGCCAGCAGCTTGGGGCCTCGCGGATACGGGGAGCTGTTTTTT
CDR3aa: CASSLGPRGYGELFF